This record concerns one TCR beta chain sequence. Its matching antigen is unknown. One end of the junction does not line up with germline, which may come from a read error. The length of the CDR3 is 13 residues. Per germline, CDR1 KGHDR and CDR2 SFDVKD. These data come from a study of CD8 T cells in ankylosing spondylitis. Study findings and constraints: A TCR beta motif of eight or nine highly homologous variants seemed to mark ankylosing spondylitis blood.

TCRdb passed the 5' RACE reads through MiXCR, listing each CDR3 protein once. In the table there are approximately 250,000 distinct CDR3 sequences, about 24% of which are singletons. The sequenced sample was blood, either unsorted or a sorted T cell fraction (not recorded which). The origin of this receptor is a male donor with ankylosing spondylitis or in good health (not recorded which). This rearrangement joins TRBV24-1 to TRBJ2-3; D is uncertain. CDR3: CPTSAPLKSTQYF. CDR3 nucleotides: TGTCCCACCAGTGCTCCACTCAAGAGTACGCAGTATTTT.